The present entry profiles one T cell receptor (beta chain) with its context. These data belong to a study of PD-L1 blockade in urothelial cancer. As for the study in general: At some point between 2013 and 2015, patients got going on atezolizumab, taking 1,200 mg intravenously every 3 weeks. Blood-derived samples held a median around 140,000 T cells.

With 7 bases removed from V and 4 bases from J, the gap between germline ends came to 15 bases. Germline CDR1 reads SQVTM; CDR2 reads ANQGSEA. The CDR3 runs 13 residues. The diagnosis in patients was locally advanced or metastatic urothelial carcinoma. Sequencing was performed with immunoSEQ multiplex PCR; in TCRdb, only in-frame clones are kept and a portion is missing. This sample has about 110,000 clones; roughly 84% occur once, and the top ten carry 2.4%. V usage is TRBV29-1 and J usage is TRBJ2-3, with a weak D call TRBD2 (5 bases). Sequencing used PBMCs, obtained around atezolizumab (anti-PD-L1) treatment. The receptor's source is a man over 45 with urothelial cancer. The CDR3 nucleotides are TGCAGCGGCCTCGGGGTGTCGGCAGATACGCAGTATTTT. Translated: CSGLGVSADTQYF.